This TCR beta chain came from a study of T cell repertoires in cytomegalovirus infection. Across the study: CMV infection and matching HLA type were both indicated by public TCR beta signatures.

This clonotype has just a few counts. Its specificity is unknown. MiXCR was run by TCRdb on the reads, yielding one entry per CDR3 protein. The data hold a few hundred thousand distinct CDR3 sequences, with 26% observed a single time. Findings of the study overall: The study found HLA-C-restricted CMV-specific TCR beta clonotypes dominating the ex vivo response. Pooled public TCR beta family frequency picked out CMV carriers with the relevant HLA.

Sequences were obtained from PBMCs. The receptor was derived from a human donor in good health (CMV status not recorded). Some clones in this sample may be carry-over from other donors' samples.

The CDR3 region has the DNA TGTGCCAGCTCAGGGGACAGGAGTAATGAAAAACTGTTTTTT. Its translation is CASSGDRSNEKLFF. This sequence joins TRBV18 and TRBJ1-4; 8 bases agree with TRBD1. Germline trimming cut 5 bases from V and 4 bases from J; bases unmatched to any gene: 3. CDR1 and CDR2 from the germline V gene are KGHSH and LQKENI. The CDR3 loop spans 14 amino acids.